This T cell receptor beta chain was found in a study of CD8 T cells in ankylosing spondylitis. TCRdb processed the 5' RACE reads anew with MiXCR; each CDR3 protein has one entry. The top ten clones hold under 8% of a sample with 200,000 to 300,000 distinct CDR3 sequences, approximately 12% of them seen once. In its sample, this clonotype was seen many times. Its antigen is still unknown. Study-wide findings and caveats: The disease-linked clones had a CD8+ phenotype and low blood frequencies. Reportedly, significant enrichment of disease-linked clones occurred in matched ankylosing spondylitis synovial fluid.

Germline assignment: CDR1 DFQATT and CDR2 SNEGSKA (reference sequence). The CDR3 covers 16 residues. J was trimmed by 8 bases and V by 3 bases; bases with no gene match: 14. V gene TRBV20-1 combines with J gene TRBJ2-3; 10 nucleotides agree with TRBD2. The TCR was taken from a male donor with ankylosing spondylitis or in good health (not recorded which). Sequencing was performed on blood, either unsorted or a sorted T cell fraction (not recorded which). Written as DNA, the CDR3 is TGCAGTGCTAGGGCTATTGCCCTAGCGGGGGTCGGTACGCAGTATTTT. Encoded protein: CSARAIALAGVGTQYF.